Listed below are T cell receptor beta chains from one sample, sequenced in a study of CD8 T cells in ankylosing spondylitis. Each CDR3 protein is one row after TCRdb ran MiXCR on the 5' RACE reads. The data hold approximately 400,000 distinct CDR3 sequences, with roughly 25% observed a single time. Sequenced input: blood, either unsorted or a sorted T cell fraction (not recorded which). Every receptor here comes from a male donor with ankylosing spondylitis. The CDR3 runs from the conserved cysteine through the conserved F or W. D genes are given only for firm matches. Size tells how often a clone was seen (once, few, many) or the class of an expanded clone, and some rows leave it out.

D: TRBD1
J: TRBJ2-3
V: TRBV3-1
size: -
CDR3: CASSHGTGYPDTQYF
DNA: TGTGCCAGCAGCCATGGGACAGGGTATCCAGATACGCAGTATTTT

D: TRBD1
J: TRBJ1-2
V: TRBV29-1
size: -
CDR3: CSVATGRYGYTF
DNA: TGCAGCGTTGCGACAGGGAGGTATGGCTACACCTTC

D: -
J: TRBJ2-1
V: TRBV3-1
size: -
CDR3: CASSQKAQSEQFF
DNA: TGTGCCAGCAGCCAAAAAGCCCAAAGTGAGCAGTTCTTC

D: TRBD2
J: TRBJ2-7
V: TRBV5-1
size: once
CDR3: CASSLEGVLAGSEQYF
DNA: TGCGCCAGCAGCTTGGAGGGGGTCCTAGCGGGATCCGAGCAGTACTTC

D: -
J: TRBJ2-1
V: TRBV3-1
size: -
CDR3: CASSPLATLGEQFF
DNA: TGTGCCAGCAGCCCCCTAGCGACGCTCGGTGAGCAGTTCTTC

D: -
J: TRBJ2-1
V: TRBV15
size: -
CDR3: CATSRTLGNEQFF
DNA: TGTGCCACCAGCAGAACTCTGGGGAATGAGCAGTTCTTC

D: -
J: TRBJ1-2
V: TRBV12-3/TRBV12-4
size: few
CDR3: CASSLRGGGYTF
DNA: TGTGCCAGCAGTTTAAGGGGAGGCGGCTACACCTTC

D: -
J: TRBJ2-3
V: TRBV20-1
size: -
CDR3: CSVVEGPSTDTQYF
DNA: TGCAGTGTGGTCGAAGGGCCCAGCACAGATACGCAGTATTTT

D: -
J: TRBJ2-5
V: TRBV12-3/TRBV12-4
size: few
CDR3: CASRTSTGETQYF
DNA: TGTGCCAGCCGGACCAGCACGGGGGAGACCCAGTACTTC

D: -
J: TRBJ2-5
V: TRBV5-1
size: -
CDR3: CASSLKDHQETQYF
DNA: TGCGCCAGCAGCTTGAAGGACCACCAAGAGACCCAGTACTTC

D: -
J: TRBJ2-1
V: TRBV24-1
size: few
CDR3: CATTDPYNEQFF
DNA: TGTGCCACCACGGACCCATACAATGAGCAGTTCTTC

D: -
J: TRBJ2-1
V: TRBV12-3/TRBV12-4
size: few
CDR3: CASFLSGASYNEQFF
DNA: TGTGCCAGCTTTCTCTCTGGGGCCTCCTACAATGAGCAGTTCTTC

D: -
J: TRBJ1-2
V: TRBV20-1
size: -
CDR3: CSARDSYYGYTF
DNA: TGCAGTGCTAGAGATTCGTACTATGGCTACACCTTC

D: -
J: TRBJ1-2
V: TRBV20-1
size: -
CDR3: CSARLPQNGGYTF
DNA: TGCAGTGCTAGACTTCCCCAGAACGGTGGCTACACCTTC

D: -
J: TRBJ2-3
V: TRBV10-3
size: -
CDR3: CAISETDTQYF
DNA: TGTGCCATCAGCGAAACAGATACGCAGTATTTT

D: -
J: TRBJ1-3
V: TRBV11-2
size: -
CDR3: CASSLDWRGSGNTIYF
DNA: TGTGCCAGCAGCTTAGATTGGAGGGGCTCTGGAAACACCATATATTTT

D: -
J: TRBJ2-2
V: TRBV20-1
size: -
CDR3: CSAREVQLYTGELFF
DNA: TGCAGTGCTAGAGAGGTACAGCTCTACACCGGGGAGCTGTTTTTT

D: -
J: TRBJ2-3
V: TRBV2
size: -
CDR3: CASSEGLGDTQYF
DNA: TGTGCCAGCAGCGAAGGATTGGGAGATACGCAGTATTTT

D: -
J: TRBJ1-3
V: TRBV12-3/TRBV12-4
size: few
CDR3: CANSRGTSGNTIYF
DNA: TGTGCCAATTCTAGGGGCACCTCTGGAAACACCATATATTTT

D: TRBD1
J: TRBJ1-5
V: TRBV29-1
size: few
CDR3: CSVWDREGNQPQHF
DNA: TGCAGCGTTTGGGACAGGGAGGGCAATCAGCCCCAGCATTTT

D: -
J: TRBJ1-3
V: TRBV11-2
size: -
CDR3: CASSFGASSGNTIYF
DNA: TGTGCCAGCAGCTTTGGGGCCAGCTCTGGAAACACCATATATTTT

D: -
J: TRBJ1-1
V: TRBV5-1
size: few
CDR3: CASSGGGSSNTEAFF
DNA: TGCGCCAGCAGCGGGGGGGGTTCTTCGAACACTGAAGCTTTCTTT

D: -
J: TRBJ2-2
V: TRBV20-1
size: -
CDR3: CSAGRNTGELFF
DNA: TGCAGTGCCGGACGGAACACCGGGGAGCTGTTTTTT

D: -
J: TRBJ2-5
V: TRBV11-2
size: -
CDR3: CASSLGARFGETQYF
DNA: TGTGCCAGCAGCTTAGGGGCACGATTCGGGGAGACCCAGTACTTC

D: TRBD1
J: TRBJ1-1
V: TRBV18
size: -
CDR3: CASSPEGTASVKAFF
DNA: TGTGCCAGCTCACCGGAAGGGACAGCCTCTGTTAAAGCTTTCTTT

D: TRBD2
J: TRBJ2-1
V: TRBV19
size: -
CDR3: CASRLAGSGEQFF
DNA: TGTGCCAGTAGACTAGCGGGAAGCGGTGAGCAGTTCTTC

D: -
J: TRBJ2-1
V: TRBV6-1
size: -
CDR3: CASRIGRTEFF
DNA: TGTGCCAGCAGAATTGGACGGACGGAGTTCTTC

D: -
J: TRBJ2-1
V: TRBV5-1
size: few
CDR3: CASSPQGGPYNEQFF
DNA: TGCGCCAGCAGCCCTCAGGGGGGCCCCTACAATGAGCAGTTCTTC

D: TRBD1
J: TRBJ2-1
V: TRBV3-1
size: -
CDR3: CASSQDWDRDSAQFF
DNA: TGTGCCAGCAGCCAAGACTGGGACAGGGATAGTGCGCAGTTCTTC

D: -
J: TRBJ2-3
V: TRBV7-9
size: few
CDR3: CASSLAPAGYTDTQYF
DNA: TGTGCCAGCAGCTTAGCCCCCGCGGGATACACAGATACGCAGTATTTT

D: TRBD1
J: TRBJ2-7
V: TRBV5-1
size: -
CDR3: CASSLVPGTVYNEQYF
DNA: TGCGCCAGCAGCTTGGTCCCCGGGACAGTGTATAACGAGCAGTACTTC

D: -
J: TRBJ1-3
V: TRBV10-3
size: few
CDR3: CAISESDGSGNTIYF
DNA: TGTGCCATCAGTGAGTCCGATGGCTCTGGAAACACCATATATTTT

D: -
J: TRBJ2-5
V: TRBV5-1
size: -
CDR3: CASSPTGAAYQETQYF
DNA: TGCGCCAGCAGCCCGACGGGGGCGGCGTACCAAGAGACCCAGTACTTC